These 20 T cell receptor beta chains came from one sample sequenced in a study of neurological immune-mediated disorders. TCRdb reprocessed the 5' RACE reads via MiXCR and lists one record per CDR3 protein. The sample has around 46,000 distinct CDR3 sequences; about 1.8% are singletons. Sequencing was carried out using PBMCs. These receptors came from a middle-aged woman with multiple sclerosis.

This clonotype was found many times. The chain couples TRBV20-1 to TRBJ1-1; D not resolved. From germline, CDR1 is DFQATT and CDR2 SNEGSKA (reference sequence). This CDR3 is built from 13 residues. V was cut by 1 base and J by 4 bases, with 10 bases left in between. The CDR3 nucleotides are TGCAGTGCTAGAGCTTCTGACTTCACTGAAGCTTTCTTT. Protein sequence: CSARASDFTEAFF.

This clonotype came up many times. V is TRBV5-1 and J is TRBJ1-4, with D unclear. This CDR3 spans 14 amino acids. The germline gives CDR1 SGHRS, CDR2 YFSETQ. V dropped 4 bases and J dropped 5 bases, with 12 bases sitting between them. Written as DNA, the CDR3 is TGCGCCAGCAGCCGGACCGAACGGAATGAAAAACTGTTTTTT. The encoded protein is CASSRTERNEKLFF.

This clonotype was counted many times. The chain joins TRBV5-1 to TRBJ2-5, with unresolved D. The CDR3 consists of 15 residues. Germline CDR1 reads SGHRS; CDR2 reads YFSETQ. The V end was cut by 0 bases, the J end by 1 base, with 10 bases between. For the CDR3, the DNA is TGCGCCAGCAGCTTGGGGCCGGGCCTCCAAGAGACCCAGTACTTC. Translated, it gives CASSLGPGLQETQYF.

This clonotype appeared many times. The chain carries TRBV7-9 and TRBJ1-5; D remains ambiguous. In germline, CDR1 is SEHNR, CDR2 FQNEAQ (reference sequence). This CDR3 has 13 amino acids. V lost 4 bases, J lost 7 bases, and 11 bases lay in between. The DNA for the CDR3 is TGTGCCAGCAGCTCCGGAACTAGGCAGCCCCAGCATTTT. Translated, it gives CASSSGTRQPQHF.

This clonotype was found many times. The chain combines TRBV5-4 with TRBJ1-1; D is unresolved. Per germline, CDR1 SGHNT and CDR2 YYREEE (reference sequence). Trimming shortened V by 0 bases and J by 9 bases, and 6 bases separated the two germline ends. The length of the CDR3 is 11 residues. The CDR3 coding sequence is TGTGCCAGCAGCTTGGGGGAGAAAGCTTTCTTT. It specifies CASSLGEKAFF.

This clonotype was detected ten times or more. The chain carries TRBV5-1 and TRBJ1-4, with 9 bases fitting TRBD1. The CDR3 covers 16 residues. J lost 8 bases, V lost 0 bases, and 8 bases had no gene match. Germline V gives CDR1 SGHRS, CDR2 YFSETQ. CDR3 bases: TGCGCCAGCAGCTTGGGGCCGGGACAGGGCAACGAAAAACTGTTTTTT. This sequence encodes CASSLGPGQGNEKLFF.

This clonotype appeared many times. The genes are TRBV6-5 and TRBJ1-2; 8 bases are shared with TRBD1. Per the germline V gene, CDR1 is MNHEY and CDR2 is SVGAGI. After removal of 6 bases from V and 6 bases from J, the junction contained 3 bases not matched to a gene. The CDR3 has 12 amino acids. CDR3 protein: CASRDRGDGYTF. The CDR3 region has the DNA TGTGCCAGCAGAGACAGGGGAGATGGCTACACCTTC.

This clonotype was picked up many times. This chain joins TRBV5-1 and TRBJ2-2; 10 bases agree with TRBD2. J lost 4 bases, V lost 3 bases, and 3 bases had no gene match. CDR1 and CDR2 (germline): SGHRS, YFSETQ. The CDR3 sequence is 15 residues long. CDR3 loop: CASSWGLASTGELFF. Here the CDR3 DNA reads TGCGCCAGCAGCTGGGGACTAGCGTCCACCGGGGAGCTGTTTTTT.

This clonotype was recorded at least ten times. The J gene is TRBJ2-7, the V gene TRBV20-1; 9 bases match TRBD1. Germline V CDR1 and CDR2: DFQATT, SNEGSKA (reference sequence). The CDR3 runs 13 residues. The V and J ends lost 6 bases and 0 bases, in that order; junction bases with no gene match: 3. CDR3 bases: TGCAGTGCCATACAGGGGGCCTCCTACGAGCAGTACTTC. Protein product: CSAIQGASYEQYF.

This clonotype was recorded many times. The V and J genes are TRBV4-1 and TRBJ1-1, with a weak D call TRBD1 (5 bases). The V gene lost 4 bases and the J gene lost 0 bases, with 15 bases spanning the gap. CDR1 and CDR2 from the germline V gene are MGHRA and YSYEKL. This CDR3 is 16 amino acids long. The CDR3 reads CASSPRLVGVNTEAFF. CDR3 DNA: TGCGCCAGCAGCCCCAGATTGGTAGGGGTGAACACTGAAGCTTTCTTT.

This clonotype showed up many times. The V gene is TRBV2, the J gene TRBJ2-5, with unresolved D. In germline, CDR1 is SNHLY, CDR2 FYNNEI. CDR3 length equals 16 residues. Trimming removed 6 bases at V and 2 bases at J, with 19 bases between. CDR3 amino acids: CASSPSATSGQETQYF. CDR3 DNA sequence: TGTGCCAGCAGCCCCTCGGCGACCTCCGGGCAAGAGACCCAGTACTTC.

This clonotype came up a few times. The chain's CDR3 is CASSLAPLNSAYGYTF. CDR3 in DNA: TGCGCCAGCAGCTTGGCCCCCCTCAATTCGGCCTATGGCTACACCTTC. J is TRBJ1-2 and V is TRBV5-1, with D unresolved. The CDR3 contains 16 residues. CDR1 is SGHRS, CDR2 YFSETQ, per germline. V dropped 0 bases and J dropped 4 bases, with 16 bases sitting between them.

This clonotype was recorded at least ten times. As DNA, the CDR3 is TGTGCCAGCAGTTACAGACAGCCTAACTATGGCTACACCTTC. Residues: CASSYRQPNYGYTF. The V and J genes are TRBV6-5 and TRBJ1-2; D is perhaps TRBD1 (5 bases). Germline assignment: CDR1 MNHEY and CDR2 SVGAGI. The CDR3 is 14 amino acids. V shed 2 bases and J shed 0 bases, with 7 bases lying between them.

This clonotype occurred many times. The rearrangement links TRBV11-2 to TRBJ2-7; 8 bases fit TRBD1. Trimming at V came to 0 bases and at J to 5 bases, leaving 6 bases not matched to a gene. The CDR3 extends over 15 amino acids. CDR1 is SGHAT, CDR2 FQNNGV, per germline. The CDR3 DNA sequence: TGTGCCAGCAGCTTAGATAAAGCAGGGGGCCACGAGCAGTACTTC. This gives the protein CASSLDKAGGHEQYF. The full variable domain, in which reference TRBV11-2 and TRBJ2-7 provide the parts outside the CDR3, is EAGVAQSPRYKIIEKRQSVAFWCNPISGHATLYWYQQILGQGPKLLIQFQNNGVVDDSQLPKDRFSAERLKGVDSTLKIQPAKLEDSAVYLCASSLDKAGGHEQYFGPGTRLTVT.

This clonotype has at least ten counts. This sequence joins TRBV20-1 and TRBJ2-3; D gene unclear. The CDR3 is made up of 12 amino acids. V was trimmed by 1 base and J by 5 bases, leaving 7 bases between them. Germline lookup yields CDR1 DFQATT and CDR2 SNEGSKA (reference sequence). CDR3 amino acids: CSARVGGDTQYF. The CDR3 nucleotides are TGCAGTGCTAGAGTGGGTGGAGATACGCAGTATTTT.

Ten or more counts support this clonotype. The CDR3 region has the DNA TGTGCCACCAGCGCGGTAGGGATTTTCTATGGCTACACCTTC. This encodes CATSAVGIFYGYTF. The gene calls are TRBV15 and TRBJ1-2; D gene unclear. V was cut by 5 bases and J by 4 bases, with 14 bases left in between. The CDR3 loop spans 14 amino acids. Germline CDR1 and CDR2: LNHNV and YYDKDF (reference sequence).

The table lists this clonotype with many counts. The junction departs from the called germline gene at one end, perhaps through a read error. CDR3 loop: CASGFSGVASLLF. CDR3 nucleotides: TGTGCTAGTGGTTTTAGCGGGGTAGCTTCCTTACTCTTC. The V call is TRBV12-5, the J call TRBJ1-1; D remains unclear. This CDR3 contains 13 residues. Germline CDR1 LGHNT, CDR2 FRNRAP.

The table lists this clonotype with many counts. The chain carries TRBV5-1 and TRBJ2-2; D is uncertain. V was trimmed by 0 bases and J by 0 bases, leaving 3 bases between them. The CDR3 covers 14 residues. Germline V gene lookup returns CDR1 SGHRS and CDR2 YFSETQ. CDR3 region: CASSLDSNTGELFF. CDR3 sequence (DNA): TGCGCCAGCAGCTTGGATTCGAACACCGGGGAGCTGTTTTTT.

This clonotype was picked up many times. This CDR3 reads CASSLASQNYEQYF. The CDR3, as DNA: TGTGCCAGCAGCTTAGCGTCCCAGAACTACGAGCAGTACTTC. The chain recombines TRBV7-6 with TRBJ2-7; D call uncertain. CDR3 length: 14 residues. V lost 0 bases to trimming and J lost 3 bases, with 9 bases between them. Germline V gene sequence: CDR1 SGHVS, CDR2 FNYEAQ.

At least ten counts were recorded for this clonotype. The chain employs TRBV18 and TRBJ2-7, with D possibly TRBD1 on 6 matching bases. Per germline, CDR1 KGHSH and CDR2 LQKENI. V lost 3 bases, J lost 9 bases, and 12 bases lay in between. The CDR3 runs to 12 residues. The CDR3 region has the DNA TGTGCCAGCTCACCCGGGACACAGGGGCAGTACTTC. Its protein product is CASSPGTQGQYF. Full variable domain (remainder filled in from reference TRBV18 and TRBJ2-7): NAGVMQNPRHLVRRRGQEARLRCSPMKGHSHVYWYRQLPEEGLKFMVYLQKENIIDESGMPKERFSAEFPKEGPSILRIQQVVRGDSAAYFCASSPGTQGQYFGPGTRLTVT.